One and the same sample provided the 22 T cell receptor beta chains below, sequenced in a study of cytomegalovirus exposure and HLA in healthy donors. Both 60 Vbeta primers and 13 Jbeta primers went into the PCR. Using immunoSEQ multiplex PCR, the repertoire was profiled, and TCRdb retains in-frame clones only, with some absent. The sample shows about 150,000 clones, roughly 77% of them seen only once. Sequenced sample: PBMCs. These receptors were obtained from a human donor in good health.

This chain joins TRBV7-9 and TRBJ1-1; D is ambiguous. Trimming shortened V by 0 bases and J by 3 bases, and 8 bases separated the two germline ends. CDR3 length: 14 amino acids. In germline, CDR1 is SEHNR, CDR2 FQNEAQ (reference sequence). The CDR3 DNA sequence: TGTGCCAGCAGCTTAGCAACAGACCACACTGAAGCTTTCTTT. Protein: CASSLATDHTEAFF.

The V gene is TRBV28, the J gene TRBJ1-5; 11 nucleotides align to TRBD1. CDR1 and CDR2 (germline): MDHEN, SYDVKM. This CDR3 region has 19 residues. V dropped 6 bases and J dropped 1; count of bases not matched to a gene: 14. CDR3 loop: CASRPRTGGVFRSNQPQHF. In DNA form, the CDR3 reads TGTGCCAGCAGGCCTCGGACAGGGGGCGTATTTAGGAGCAATCAGCCCCAGCATTTT.

V gene TRBV7-7 combines with J gene TRBJ2-5, with 14 positions matching TRBD2. This CDR3 is built from 16 residues. Looked up from germline, CDR1 is SSHAT and CDR2 is FNYEAQ (reference sequence). V was clipped by 5 bases and J by 7 bases; unmatched bases: 9. The CDR3 DNA sequence: TGTGCCAGCAGCCCCTGGACTAGCGGGGGGCTGGGGACCCAGTACTTC. Protein sequence: CASSPWTSGGLGTQYF.

This chain joins TRBV21-1 and TRBJ1-2. TRBV21-1 is annotated as a pseudogene. This CDR3 is 14 amino acids long. CDR3 loop: CASLDSGFPYGYTF. In nucleotides, the CDR3 is TGTGCCAGCCTCGATTCGGGGTTTCCCTATGGCTACACCTTC.

This chain uses TRBV7-3 with TRBJ2-7; 10 bases match TRBD2. Per germline, CDR1 SGHTA and CDR2 FQGTGA. With 4 bases clipped from V and 4 bases from J, the junction kept 7 bases outside the gene matches. The CDR3 spans 15 residues. The CDR3 loop is CASSSGTSVSYEQYF. CDR3 nucleotides: TGTGCCAGCAGCTCGGGGACTAGCGTCTCATACGAGCAGTACTTC.

This rearrangement joins TRBV10-2 to TRBJ1-1; D possibly corresponds to TRBD1 (5 bases). CDR3 size: 12 residues. The ends were cut back, 11 bases at V and 0 bases at J, with 10 bases in the middle. Germline assignment: CDR1 WSHSY and CDR2 SAAADI. This chain's CDR3 is CASYRLNTEAFF. In nucleotides, the CDR3 is TGCGCCTCCTACAGGTTGAACACTGAAGCTTTCTTT.

CDR3 bases: TGTGCCAGCAGCGAGGGGGGAGGGCAAGAGACCCAGTACTTC. It translates to CASSEGGGQETQYF. The chain links TRBV6-1 to TRBJ2-5, with D maybe TRBD2 (7 bases). The CDR3 has 14 residues. Trimming removed 6 bases from V and 2 bases from J, with 13 bases in between. Looked up from germline, CDR1 is MNHNS and CDR2 is SASEGT.

The chain joins TRBV28 to TRBJ1-2; 8 positions match TRBD1. Per germline, CDR1 MDHEN and CDR2 SYDVKM. The J segment lost 8 bases and the V segment lost 6 bases, leaving 5 bases of the junction unmatched. This CDR3 comprises 12 residues. CDR3 nucleotide sequence: TGTGCCAGCAGGCCAGGGGGCGCGGGCTACACCTTC. Its protein product is CASRPGGAGYTF.

As DNA, the CDR3 is TGCGCCAGCAGCTTGGTTGGGGGCATAGCAGCCTACGAGCAGTACTTC. It specifies CASSLVGGIAAYEQYF. The rearrangement uses TRBV5-1 and TRBJ2-7; D is perhaps TRBD1 (6 bases). V was clipped by 0 bases and J by 2 bases, with 15 bases between them. The CDR3 contains 16 residues. Germline CDR1 reads SGHRS; CDR2 reads YFSETQ.

The chain joins TRBV28 to TRBJ1-1; D ambiguous. Deletions cut 8 bases from V and 1 base from J, with 5 bases between. The CDR3 extends over 11 amino acids. Germline CDR1 reads MDHEN; CDR2 reads SYDVKM. Here the CDR3 DNA reads TGTGCCAGCCATCAGAACACTGAAGCTTTCTTT. Residues: CASHQNTEAFF.

V and J are TRBV5-6 and TRBJ2-5; a possible D gene is TRBD2 (5 bases). The V gene's germline CDR1 is SGHDT and CDR2 YYEEEE. The CDR3 length is 13 residues. The ends were cut back, 0 bases at V and 4 bases at J, with 7 bases in the middle. CDR3 sequence: CASSLVGVETQYF. The CDR3 bases are TGTGCCAGCAGCTTGGTCGGGGTAGAGACCCAGTACTTC.

The chain recombines TRBV29-1 with TRBJ2-7; maybe TRBD2 (5 bases). Trimming shortened V by 6 bases and J by 6 bases, and 12 bases separated the two germline ends. This CDR3 region has 11 residues. The germline V gene has CDR1 SQVTM and CDR2 ANQGSEA. In DNA, the CDR3 is TGCAGCGTCTCGGGAAACGGCGAGCAGTACTTC. It is translated as CSVSGNGEQYF.

As concerns this clone: One end of the junction does not line up with germline, which may come from a read error. V usage is TRBV10-1 and J usage is TRBJ1-2; D is ambiguous. CDR3 length: 13 amino acids. Germline V CDR1 and CDR2: WNHNN, SYGVQD (reference sequence). The CDR3 coding sequence is TGCGCCAGCAGTGAGTCGAGAGGATATGGCCACACCTTC. Its translation is CASSESRGYGHTF.

V is TRBV4-3 and J is TRBJ2-2, with TRBD2 matching 16 bases. The CDR3 covers 18 residues. V trimming: 2 bases; J trimming: 7 bases; junction bases outside the gene matches: 7. Germline CDR1 and CDR2: LGHNA and YSLEER. CDR3 amino acids: CASSQTGTSGRAHGELFF. The CDR3 nucleotides are TGCGCCAGCAGCCAAACAGGGACTAGCGGGAGGGCCCACGGGGAGCTGTTTTTT.

The genes are TRBV7-9 and TRBJ2-7; a possible D gene is TRBD2 (6 bases). The CDR3 is 16 amino acids. Germline V gene data show CDR1 as SEHNR and CDR2 as FQNEAQ (reference sequence). Deletions cut 6 bases from V and 3 bases from J, with 21 bases between. CDR3 sequence: CASSPVGGGENYEQYF. CDR3 nucleotide sequence: TGTGCCAGCAGTCCGGTGGGTGGCGGGGAGAACTACGAGCAGTACTTC. Based on the CDR3 plus reference TRBV7-9 and TRBJ2-7, the full variable domain is DTGVSQNPRHKITKRGQNVTFRCDPISEHNRLYWYRQTLGQGPEFLTYFQNEAQLEKSRLLSDRFSAERPKGSFSTLEIQRTEQGDSAMYLCASSPVGGGENYEQYFGPGTRLTVT.

The J gene is TRBJ2-3, the V gene TRBV5-6; 8 bases align to TRBD1. Trimming at V came to 1 base and at J to 3 bases, leaving 7 bases not matched to a gene. Per germline, CDR1 SGHDT and CDR2 YYEEEE. The CDR3 covers 16 residues. CDR3 sequence (DNA): TGTGCCAGCAGCTTGTTGACAGGGGTGTTGACAGATACGCAGTATTTT. Its translation: CASSLLTGVLTDTQYF.

The J gene is TRBJ2-5, the V gene TRBV7-6, with 10 bases fitting TRBD2. The V and J ends lost 1 base and 3 bases, in that order; junction bases with no gene match: 2. CDR1 is SGHVS, CDR2 FNYEAQ, per germline. This CDR3 contains 15 residues. The chain's CDR3 is CASSLGTSGKETQYF. Written as DNA, the CDR3 is TGTGCCAGCAGCTTAGGGACTAGCGGTAAAGAGACCCAGTACTTC.

CDR3 in DNA: TGTGCCAGCAGCCAGGCGCAGTCCACAGATACGCAGTATTTT. It codes for CASSQAQSTDTQYF. J is TRBJ2-3 and V is TRBV9; D gene uncertain. CDR1 and CDR2 from the germline V gene are SGDLS and YYNGEE. The V and J ends lost 4 bases and 2 bases respectively, with 11 bases between them. The CDR3 runs 14 residues.

This clone was observed a few times. Compared with germline, one end of the junction differs, possibly owing to a read error. This rearrangement joins TRBV2 to TRBJ2-7; TRBD1 aligns across 8 bases. This CDR3 comprises 10 residues. The germline V gene has CDR1 SNHLY and CDR2 FYNNEI. CDR3: CASRGTGQNF. DNA of the CDR3: TGTGCCAGCAGGGGGACAGGCCAGAACTTC.

J is TRBJ1-2 and V is TRBV28, with D possibly being TRBD1 (5 bases). The CDR3 runs to 12 residues. The germline V gene has CDR1 MDHEN and CDR2 SYDVKM. Trimming removed 3 bases at V and 5 bases at J, with 7 bases between. CDR3 residues: CASSLDTYGYTF. The CDR3 DNA sequence: TGTGCCAGCAGTTTGGACACGTATGGCTACACCTTC.

This clone was seen a handful of times. V gene TRBV28 combines with J gene TRBJ1-1, with 9 bases lining up with TRBD1. CDR3 length: 17 amino acids. V shed 2 bases and J 6 bases; nucleotides not matched to a gene: 13. Germline-derived CDR1 and CDR2 are MDHEN and SYDVKM. The CDR3 DNA sequence: TGTGCCAGCAGTTTAGCGGGACAGGGCGGTTTTTCACCTGAAGCTTTCTTT. It translates to CASSLAGQGGFSPEAFF.

In nucleotides, the CDR3 is TGTGCCAGCAGCTTAGTGCCCCGTAGCGGGGAAACTTACGAGCAGTACTTC. Its translation: CASSLVPRSGETYEQYF. The chain carries TRBV7-2 and TRBJ2-7; 8 bases line up with TRBD2. This CDR3 is built from 17 residues. Germline V gives CDR1 SGHTA, CDR2 FQGNSA. The V and J ends lost 1 base and 4 bases, in that order; junction bases with no gene match: 12.